The 24 T cell receptor beta chains below all came from one sample that was sequenced in a study of Graves' ophthalmopathy and Graves' hyperthyroidism. The sequenced template was RNA, covering the TCR beta CDR3 region. First-round RT-PCR relied on HTBI primers, and a second-round multiplex PCR came next. TCRdb re-analysed the multiplex PCR reads in MiXCR, keeping a single row per CDR3 protein. Among around 660,000 distinct CDR3 sequences listed, 35% to 50% were seen once. The sequenced sample consisted of peripheral blood. These receptors were collected from an adult man with Graves' ophthalmopathy.

This clonotype was picked up many times. The CDR3 sequence: CASSSGQSNTEAFF. The CDR3 DNA reads TGTGCCAGCAGCTCGGGACAGAGTAACACTGAAGCTTTCTTT. The rearrangement uses TRBV7-2 and TRBJ1-1; 7 positions match TRBD1. The CDR3 consists of 14 residues. CDR1 is SGHTA and CDR2 is FQGNSA in the germline V gene. The V segment lost 4 bases and the J segment 2 bases; nucleotides outside the gene matches: 4. The whole variable domain, filled in from reference TRBV7-2 and TRBJ1-1, reads GAGVSQSPSNKVTEKGKDVELRCDPISGHTALYWYRQSLGQGLEFLIYFQGNSAPDKSGLPSDRFSAERTGGSVSTLTIQRTQQEDSAVYLCASSSGQSNTEAFFGQGTRLTVV.

V gene TRBV6-2 or TRBV6-3 combines with J gene TRBJ1-4, with TRBD1 matching over 7 bases. The CDR3 is 13 amino acids. V was clipped by 5 bases and J by 9 bases; unmatched bases: 6. From germline, CDR1 is MNHEY and CDR2 SVGEGT. The CDR3 sequence is CASSGTARQKLFF. Here the CDR3 DNA reads TGTGCCAGCAGTGGGACAGCACGCCAAAAACTGTTTTTT.

This sequence joins TRBV7-2 and TRBJ2-5; 9 positions agree with TRBD2. V lost 2 bases, J lost 4 bases, and 5 bases stayed unmatched. Germline V gene data show CDR1 as SGHTA and CDR2 as FQGNSA. The CDR3 has 15 residues. The CDR3 sequence: CASSLLAGRGETQYF. CDR3 DNA sequence: TGTGCCAGCAGCTTACTAGCGGGGCGAGGAGAGACCCAGTACTTC.

The chain is built from TRBV7-8 and TRBJ1-1, with a tentative D call TRBD1 (6 bases). Trimming took off 2 bases at V and 7 bases at J, with 26 bases between the two ends. The germline V gene encodes CDR1 SGHVS and CDR2 FQNEAQ. The CDR3 runs to 18 residues. CDR3: CASSLRGLLSGGYNEAFF. In nucleotides, the CDR3 is TGTGCCAGCAGCTTAAGGGGCCTACTAAGCGGGGGCTACAATGAAGCTTTCTTT.

There are a few counts of this clonotype. The V call is TRBV20-1, the J call TRBJ1-1; D not resolved. Trimming left V 0 bases short and J 1 base short, with 9 bases between. The CDR3 is made up of 14 amino acids. Germline lookup yields CDR1 DFQATT and CDR2 SNEGSKA (reference sequence). The CDR3 sequence: CSARDVGRNTEAFF. The CDR3 DNA follows: TGCAGTGCTAGAGATGTAGGCCGGAACACTGAAGCTTTCTTT.

Only a few counts were recorded for this clonotype. The chain carries TRBV24-1 and TRBJ2-3; D not resolved. The V gene lost 0 bases and the J gene lost 8 bases, with 2 bases spanning the gap. From germline, CDR1 is KGHDR and CDR2 SFDVKD. CDR3 length equals 11 residues. For the CDR3, the DNA is TGTGCCACCAGTGATTTGGGTACGCAGTATTTT. It translates to CATSDLGTQYF.

Notes on this clonotype: One base away lies a much larger clone, so this may be a sequencing read error. V usage is TRBV10-3 and J usage is TRBJ1-1; a possible D gene is TRBD1 (6 bases). Germline CDR1 and CDR2: ENHRY and SYGVKD. The CDR3 has 14 residues. Here the CDR3 reads CAISERGAGSEALF. The CDR3 DNA reads TGTGCCATCAGTGAGCGGGGGGCAGGGTCTGAAGCTCTCTTT.

This chain uses TRBV2 with TRBJ1-5; 9 bases match TRBD1. The trim removed 5 bases at V and 0 bases at J, leaving 17 bases unmatched. Germline V gene data show CDR1 as SNHLY and CDR2 as FYNNEI. This CDR3 is 20 amino acids long. CDR3 sequence reads: CASSFGVNDRGFYSNQPQHF. Written as DNA, the CDR3 is TGTGCCAGCAGTTTCGGCGTGAACGACAGGGGGTTTTATAGCAATCAGCCCCAGCATTTT. Complete variable domain (other parts from reference TRBV2 and TRBJ1-5): EPEVTQTPSHQVTQMGQEVILRCVPISNHLYFYWYRQILGQKVEFLVSFYNNEISEKSEIFDDQFSVERPDGSNFTLKIRSTKLEDSAMYFCASSFGVNDRGFYSNQPQHFGDGTRLSIL.

This rearrangement joins TRBV7-2 to TRBJ2-2; 8 bases align to TRBD2. V shed 5 bases and J 4 bases; nucleotides not matched to a gene: 6. The germline V gene has CDR1 SGHTA and CDR2 FQGNSA. The CDR3 sequence is 15 residues long. CDR3 protein: CASSQPGGPTGELFF. DNA of the CDR3: TGTGCCAGCAGCCAACCGGGGGGGCCCACCGGGGAGCTGTTTTTT.

V and J are TRBV12-3 or TRBV12-4 and TRBJ2-3; 10 bases map to TRBD2. V lost 6 bases to trimming and J lost 5 bases; unmatched junction nucleotides: 14. The CDR3 length is 17 residues. CDR3 in amino acids: CASSQISGGNVGDTQYF. The CDR3 region has the DNA TGTGCCAGCAGCCAAATTAGCGGGGGGAACGTTGGAGATACGCAGTATTTT.

The rearrangement uses TRBV29-1 and TRBJ2-5; D is perhaps TRBD2 (7 bases). This CDR3 comprises 13 residues. Deletions cut 8 bases from V and 5 bases from J, with 18 bases between. CDR1 is SQVTM, CDR2 ANQGSEA, per germline. This chain's CDR3 is CSSGTSPLETQYF. The CDR3 bases are TGCAGCAGCGGGACAAGCCCGTTGGAGACCCAGTACTTC. Complete variable domain (other parts from reference TRBV29-1 and TRBJ2-5): SAVISQKPSRDICQRGTSLTIQCQVDSQVTMMFWYRQQPGQSLTLIATANQGSEATYESGFVIDKFPISRPNLTFSTLTVSNMSPEDSSIYLCSSGTSPLETQYFGPGTRLLVL.

This clonotype was counted at least ten times. V is TRBV24-1 and J is TRBJ1-1, with D maybe TRBD1 (6 bases). The CDR3 is 13 residues long. Trimming removed 3 bases at V and 7 bases at J, with 11 bases between. Germline CDR1 and CDR2: KGHDR and SFDVKD. The DNA of the CDR3 is TGTGCCACCAGTGATAAGGACAGCTTTGAAGCTTTCTTT. Protein sequence: CATSDKDSFEAFF.

V usage is TRBV25-1 and J usage is TRBJ2-7, with 12 nucleotides matching TRBD1. The CDR3 spans 17 residues. CDR1 and CDR2 from the germline V gene are MGHDK and SYGVNS. V lost 5 bases to trimming and J lost 2 bases; unmatched junction nucleotides: 10. This chain's CDR3 is CASSTGQGATSAYEQYF. The CDR3 nucleotides are TGTGCCAGCAGTACGGGACAGGGGGCGACTAGCGCCTACGAGCAGTACTTC.

A word on this clonotype: One junction end disagrees with the germline gene, perhaps due to a read error. V is TRBV10-2 and J is TRBJ1-1, with D tentatively TRBD1 (6 bases). The CDR3 consists of 16 residues. The germline CDR1 and CDR2 sequences are WSHSY and SAAADI. The chain's CDR3 is CASRPPEQGPDTEAFF. The CDR3 nucleotides are TGTGCCAGCAGACCCCCCGAACAGGGACCGGACACTGAAGCTTTCTTT.

The chain uses TRBV29-1 and TRBJ2-5; D may correspond to TRBD1 or TRBD2 (5 bases each). The V gene lost 6 bases and the J gene lost 4 bases, with 12 bases spanning the gap. Germline V lookup: CDR1 SQVTM, CDR2 ANQGSEA. The CDR3 length is 12 residues. The chain's CDR3 is CSVYLGTETQYF. As DNA, the CDR3 is TGCAGCGTCTACCTTGGGACAGAGACCCAGTACTTC.

This clonotype was detected many times. This chain links TRBV10-3 with TRBJ2-7; D ambiguous. The CDR3 spans 15 residues. V lost 1 base to trimming and J lost 1 base, with 11 bases between them. CDR1 is ENHRY and CDR2 is SYGVKD in the germline V gene. The CDR3 DNA follows: TGTGCCATCAGTGAGTTCACTACTGGGTCCTACGAGCAGTACTTC. Translation: CAISEFTTGSYEQYF.

This chain links TRBV10-3 with TRBJ2-7; 14 bases align to TRBD2. The end of the DNA is better explained by TRBJ2-1, so the J call may be wrong. Germline CDR1 and CDR2: ENHRY and SYGVKD. The CDR3 is 15 residues long. CDR3 amino acids: CAISTETSGRGEQFF. The CDR3 DNA is TGTGCCATCTCCACCGAGACTAGCGGGAGGGGCGAGCAGTTCTTC.

Concerning this clonotype itself: A much larger clonotype is one base distant, so this may be a read error. The chain links TRBV10-3 to TRBJ1-2; no clear D gene. The germline V and J ends were trimmed by 5 bases and 6 bases, with 13 bases remaining between them. CDR1 and CDR2 (germline): ENHRY, SYGVKD. The CDR3 is 13 residues long. This CDR3 reads CAISYSGIDGYTF. The CDR3 DNA is TGTGCCATCAGTTACTCAGGAATCGATGGCTACACCTTC.

Details on this clonotype: The junction differs from germline at one of its ends, possibly a read error. This sequence joins TRBV25-1 and TRBJ1-1, with 7 bases matching TRBD1. There are 15 residues in the CDR3. Looked up from germline, CDR1 is MGHDK and CDR2 is SYGVNS. The CDR3 DNA follows: TGTGCCTGCAGTGCTGATCCTTTGGGACAGTTAGAAGCTTTCTTT. This codes for CACSADPLGQLEAFF.

This clonotype was seen a few times. The V gene is TRBV11-2, the J gene TRBJ1-1; TRBD1 is a possible D gene (6 bases). Trimming shortened V by 2 bases and J by 5 bases, and 15 bases separated the two germline ends. The CDR3 is made up of 15 amino acids. Per germline, CDR1 SGHAT and CDR2 FQNNGV. The CDR3 DNA reads TGTGCCAGCAGCTTAAGGGGGGCGGGGGAAACTGAAGCTTTCTTT. Its protein product is CASSLRGAGETEAFF.

This clonotype came up many times. The chain has TRBV9 and TRBJ1-4, with TRBD1 matching over 8 bases. Germline loops: CDR1 SGDLS, CDR2 YYNGEE. The CDR3 loop spans 15 amino acids. Germline trimming cut 0 bases from V and 8 bases from J; bases unmatched to any gene: 6. CDR3 DNA sequence: TGTGCCAGCAGCGTAGAAGGACAGGGAGGCGAAAAACTGTTTTTT. Its protein product is CASSVEGQGGEKLFF.

J is TRBJ2-2 and V is TRBV20-1, with D perhaps matching TRBD2 (6 bases). V was trimmed by 4 bases and J by 5 bases, leaving 17 bases between them. Germline CDR1 is DFQATT and CDR2 is SNEGSKA (reference sequence). The CDR3 consists of 15 residues. This CDR3 reads CSATGPGVYTGELFF. DNA for the CDR3: TGCAGTGCTACGGGCCCGGGAGTCTATACCGGGGAGCTGTTTTTT.

This clonotype was detected a few times. This chain joins TRBV7-9 and TRBJ2-3; 8 bases match TRBD2. After removal of 2 bases from V and 0 bases from J, the junction contained 1 base not matched to a gene. The CDR3 is 15 amino acids. The V gene's germline CDR1 is SEHNR and CDR2 FQNEAQ (reference sequence). The CDR3 DNA reads as TGTGCCAGCAGCTTAACGGGGGGGAGCACAGATACGCAGTATTTT. It is translated as CASSLTGGSTDTQYF.

This clonotype has ten or more counts. The chain recombines TRBV5-1 with TRBJ2-2; D is undetermined. The CDR3 sequence is 16 residues long. CDR1 SGHRS and CDR2 YFSETQ come from the germline V gene. With 3 bases removed from V and 0 bases from J, the gap between germline ends came to 12 bases. DNA of the CDR3: TGCGCCAGCAGCTCAAGGCAGCAGGCGAACACCGGGGAGCTGTTTTTT. Its translation: CASSSRQQANTGELFF.